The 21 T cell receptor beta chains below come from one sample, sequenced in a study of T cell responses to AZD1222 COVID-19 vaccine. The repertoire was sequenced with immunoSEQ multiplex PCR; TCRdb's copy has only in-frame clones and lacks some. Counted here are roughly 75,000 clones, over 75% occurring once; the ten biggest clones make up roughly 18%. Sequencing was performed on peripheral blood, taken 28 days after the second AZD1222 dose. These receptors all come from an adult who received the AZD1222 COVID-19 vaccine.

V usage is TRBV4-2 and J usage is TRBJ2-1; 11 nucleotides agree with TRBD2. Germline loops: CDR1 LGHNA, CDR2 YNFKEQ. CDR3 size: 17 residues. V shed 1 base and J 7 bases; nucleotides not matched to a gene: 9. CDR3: CASSQALLAGGQNEQFF. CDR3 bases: TGTGCCAGCAGCCAAGCCCTATTAGCGGGGGGGCAGAATGAGCAGTTCTTC.

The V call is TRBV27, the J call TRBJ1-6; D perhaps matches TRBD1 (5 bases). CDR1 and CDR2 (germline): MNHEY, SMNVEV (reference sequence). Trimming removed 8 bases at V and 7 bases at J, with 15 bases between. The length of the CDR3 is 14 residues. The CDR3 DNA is TGTGCCAGCTCAACCGGGACGGCAAATTCACCCCTCCACTTT. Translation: CASSTGTANSPLHF.

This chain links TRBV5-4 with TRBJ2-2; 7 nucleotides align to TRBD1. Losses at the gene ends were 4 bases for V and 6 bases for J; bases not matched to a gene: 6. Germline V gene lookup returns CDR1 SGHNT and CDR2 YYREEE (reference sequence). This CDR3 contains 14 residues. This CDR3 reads CASSVQGSPGELFF. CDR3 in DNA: TGTGCCAGCAGCGTACAGGGGTCCCCCGGGGAGCTGTTTTTT.

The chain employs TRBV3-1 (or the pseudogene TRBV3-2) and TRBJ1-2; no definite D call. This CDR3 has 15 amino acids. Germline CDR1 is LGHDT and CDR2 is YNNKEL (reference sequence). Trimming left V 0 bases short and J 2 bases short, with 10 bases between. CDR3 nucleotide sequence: TGTGCCAGCAGCCAAGATCTCCGAAACAACTATGGCTACACCTTC. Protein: CASSQDLRNNYGYTF.

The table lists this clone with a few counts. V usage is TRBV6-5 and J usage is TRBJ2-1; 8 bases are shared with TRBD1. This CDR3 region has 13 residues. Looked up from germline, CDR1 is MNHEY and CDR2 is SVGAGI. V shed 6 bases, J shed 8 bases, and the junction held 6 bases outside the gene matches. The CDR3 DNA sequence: TGTGCCAGCAGGGTACCAGGGGGCGATGAGCAGTTCTTC. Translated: CASRVPGGDEQFF.

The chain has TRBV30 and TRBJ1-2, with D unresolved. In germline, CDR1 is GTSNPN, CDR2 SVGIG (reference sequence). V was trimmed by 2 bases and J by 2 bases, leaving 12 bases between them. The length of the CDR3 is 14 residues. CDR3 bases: TGTGCCTGGAGTTTCTTGGGGAGGAACTATGGCTACACCTTC. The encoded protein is CAWSFLGRNYGYTF.

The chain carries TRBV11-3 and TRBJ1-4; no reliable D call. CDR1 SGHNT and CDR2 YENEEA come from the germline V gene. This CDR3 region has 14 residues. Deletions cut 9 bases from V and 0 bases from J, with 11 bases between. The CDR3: CARTPWATNEKLFF. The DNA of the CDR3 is TGTGCCAGAACCCCGTGGGCAACTAATGAAAAACTGTTTTTT.

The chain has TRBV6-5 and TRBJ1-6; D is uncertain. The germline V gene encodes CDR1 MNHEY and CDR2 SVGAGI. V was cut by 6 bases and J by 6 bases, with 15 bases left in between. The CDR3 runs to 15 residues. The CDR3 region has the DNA TGTGCCAGCAGCATAACCCGGGAGGGTAATTCACCCCTCCACTTT. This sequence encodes CASSITREGNSPLHF.

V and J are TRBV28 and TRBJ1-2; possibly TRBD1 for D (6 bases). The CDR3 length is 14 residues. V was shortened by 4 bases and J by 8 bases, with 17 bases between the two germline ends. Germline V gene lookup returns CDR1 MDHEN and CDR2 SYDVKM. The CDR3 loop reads CASSSHGRGGGYTF. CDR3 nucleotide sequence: TGTGCCAGCAGTTCCCACGGGCGGGGGGGCGGCTACACCTTC.

CDR3 sequence (DNA): TGTGCCAGCAGCTTAACGTCTAGCGGGGGGTTGGAGACCCAGTACTTC. Amino acid sequence: CASSLTSSGGLETQYF. The chain is built from TRBV11-2 and TRBJ2-5; 11 bases align to TRBD2. Germline V gene sequence: CDR1 SGHAT, CDR2 FQNNGV. Unmatched junction bases numbered 7, after V lost 2 bases and J lost 5 bases. The CDR3 sequence is 16 residues long.

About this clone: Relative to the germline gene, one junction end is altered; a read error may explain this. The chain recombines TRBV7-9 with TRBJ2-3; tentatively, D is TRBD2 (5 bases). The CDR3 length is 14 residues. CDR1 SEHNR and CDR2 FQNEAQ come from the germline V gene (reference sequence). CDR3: CASRLAGESDTQYF. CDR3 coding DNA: TGTGCCAGCAGATTAGCCGGGGAGTCAGATACGCAGTATTTT. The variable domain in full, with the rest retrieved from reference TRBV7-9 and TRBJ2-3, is DTGVSQNPRHKITKRGQNVTFRCDPISEHNRLYWYRQTLGQGPEFLTYFQNEAQLEKSRLLSDRFSAERPKGSFSTLEIQRTEQGDSAMYLCASRLAGESDTQYFGPGTRLTVL.

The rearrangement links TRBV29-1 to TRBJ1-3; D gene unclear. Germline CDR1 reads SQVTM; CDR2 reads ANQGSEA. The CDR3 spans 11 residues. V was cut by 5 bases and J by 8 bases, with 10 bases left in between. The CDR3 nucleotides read TGCAGCGTTAGTTGGGGAGACACCATATATTTT. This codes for CSVSWGDTIYF.

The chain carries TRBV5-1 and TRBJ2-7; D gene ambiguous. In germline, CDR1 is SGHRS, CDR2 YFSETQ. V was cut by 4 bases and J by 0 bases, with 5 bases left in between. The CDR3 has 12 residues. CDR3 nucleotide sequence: TGCGCCAGCAGCGCGGACTCCTACGAGCAGTACTTC. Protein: CASSADSYEQYF.

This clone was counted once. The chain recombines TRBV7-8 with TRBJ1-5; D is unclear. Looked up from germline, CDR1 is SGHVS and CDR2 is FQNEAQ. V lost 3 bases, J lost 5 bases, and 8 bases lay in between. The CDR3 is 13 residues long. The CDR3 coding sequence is TGTGCCAGCAGCTTTCCCGGAGATCAGCCCCAGCATTTT. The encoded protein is CASSFPGDQPQHF. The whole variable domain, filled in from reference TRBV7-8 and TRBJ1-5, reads GAGVSQSPRYKVAKRGQDVALRCDPISGHVSLFWYQQALGQGPEFLTYFQNEAQLDKSGLPSDRFFAERPEGSVSTLKIQRTQQEDSAVYLCASSFPGDQPQHFGDGTRLSIL.

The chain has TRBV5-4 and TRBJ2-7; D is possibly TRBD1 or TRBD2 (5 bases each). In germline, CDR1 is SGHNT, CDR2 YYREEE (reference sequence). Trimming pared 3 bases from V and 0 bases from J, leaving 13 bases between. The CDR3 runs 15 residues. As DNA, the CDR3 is TGTGCCAGCAGCTCACCGGGACGGACCTCCTACGAGCAGTACTTC. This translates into CASSSPGRTSYEQYF.

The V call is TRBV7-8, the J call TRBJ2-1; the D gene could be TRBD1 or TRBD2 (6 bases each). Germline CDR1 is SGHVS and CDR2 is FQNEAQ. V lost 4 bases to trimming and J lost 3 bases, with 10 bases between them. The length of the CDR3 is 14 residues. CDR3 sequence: CASSWGAFYNEQFF. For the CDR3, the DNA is TGTGCCAGCAGCTGGGGGGCCTTCTACAATGAGCAGTTCTTC.

The CDR3 reads CAWSGGAHLGSPLHF. The CDR3 DNA follows: TGTGCCTGGAGTGGGGGGGCGCATCTGGGTTCACCCCTCCACTTT. The chain has TRBV30 and TRBJ1-6; possibly TRBD1 for D (6 bases). Trimming took off 1 base at V and 9 bases at J, with 16 bases between the two ends. This CDR3 comprises 15 residues. Germline CDR1 reads GTSNPN; CDR2 reads SVGIG (reference sequence).

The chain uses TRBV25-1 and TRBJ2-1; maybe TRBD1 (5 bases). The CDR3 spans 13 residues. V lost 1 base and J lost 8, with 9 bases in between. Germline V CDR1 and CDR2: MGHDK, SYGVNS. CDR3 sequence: CASSESGRDEQFF. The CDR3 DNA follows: TGTGCCAGCAGTGAATCAGGGCGAGATGAGCAGTTCTTC.

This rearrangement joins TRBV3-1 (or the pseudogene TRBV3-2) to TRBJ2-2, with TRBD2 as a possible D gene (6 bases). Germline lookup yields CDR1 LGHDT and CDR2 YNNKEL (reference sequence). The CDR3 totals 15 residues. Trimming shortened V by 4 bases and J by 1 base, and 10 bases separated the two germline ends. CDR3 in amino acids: CASSPRAGNTGELFF. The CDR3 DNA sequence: TGTGCCAGCAGCCCTCGAGCGGGGAACACCGGGGAGCTGTTTTTT.

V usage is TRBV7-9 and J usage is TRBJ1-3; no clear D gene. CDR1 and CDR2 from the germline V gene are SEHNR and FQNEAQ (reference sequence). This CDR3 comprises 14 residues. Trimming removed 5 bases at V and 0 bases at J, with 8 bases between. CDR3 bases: TGTGCCAGCAGCCCCTCGGGCTCTGGAAACACCATATATTTT. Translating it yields CASSPSGSGNTIYF.

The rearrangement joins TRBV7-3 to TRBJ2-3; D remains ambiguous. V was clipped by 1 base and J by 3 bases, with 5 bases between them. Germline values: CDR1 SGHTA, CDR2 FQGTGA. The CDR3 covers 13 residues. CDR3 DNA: TGTGCCAGCAGCTTAAGCGTGACAGATACGCAGTATTTT. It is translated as CASSLSVTDTQYF.